This TCR beta chain was found in a study of cytomegalovirus exposure and HLA in healthy donors. Study-level points and caveats: In all likelihood, a cluster of highly shared sequence variants was a sequencing artifact. The study put 150 to 200 TCR beta chains on its list as cytomegalovirus-associated. TCR beta chains associated with HLA were, in a later analysis, more clonally expanded than equally common others. Across HLA loci, a later analysis found differing TCR association rates, with DRB1 most and HLA-C fewest.

In regard to this clone: The antigen remains undetermined.

The PCR contained 60 Vbeta and 13 Jbeta primers. The method was immunoSEQ multiplex PCR; TCRdb's version includes in-frame clones alone and lacks a portion of them. The table lists 130,000 to 150,000 clones, approximately 80% of them singletons. CDR1 MDHEN and CDR2 SYDVKM come from the germline V gene. The CDR3 has 15 residues. The junction had 7 bases not matched to a gene; V was cut back by 6 bases and J by 1 base. The receptor was derived from a male donor in good health and CMV-seronegative. Source material: PBMCs. The chain employs TRBV28 and TRBJ1-1; 8 bases line up with TRBD1. The CDR3 bases are TGTGCCAGCAGGGGAGCCGGGACAGGGAACACTGAAGCTTTCTTT. Translated, it gives CASRGAGTGNTEAFF.